These T cell receptor beta chains were read from a single sample in a study of blood T cells in healthy people across ages. MiXCR, run by TCRdb on the 5' RACE reads, gives a single entry per CDR3 protein. This table has about 1.5 million distinct CDR3 sequences, roughly 40% appearing once. The sample consisted of blood. The receptors originated from a woman between 18 and 29 years old in good health. The CDR3 runs from the conserved cysteine through the conserved F or W. Each record gives: J gene, D gene, clone size, V gene, CDR3 protein, CDR3 DNA. D genes are given only for firm matches. Some rows have no size entry. The others give once, few or many, or a class for an expanded clone.

J: TRBJ1-1
D: .
size: .
V: TRBV7-9
CDR3: CASIQGAGEAFF
DNA: TGTGCCAGCATCCAAGGGGCAGGGGAAGCTTTCTTT

J: TRBJ2-5
D: TRBD1
size: .
V: TRBV18
CDR3: CASSPFPVSTGEETQYF
DNA: TGTGCCAGCTCACCATTTCCGGTCTCGACAGGGGAAGAGACCCAGTACTTC

J: TRBJ2-7
D: TRBD2
size: .
V: TRBV7-2
CDR3: CASSLVGPSGRASSYEQYF
DNA: TGTGCCAGCAGCTTAGTCGGTCCTAGCGGGAGGGCCAGTTCCTACGAGCAGTACTTC

J: TRBJ2-3
D: .
size: .
V: TRBV20-1
CDR3: CSAPLTPDTQYF
DNA: TGCAGTGCACCTCTAACCCCAGATACGCAGTATTTT

J: TRBJ1-2
D: TRBD1
size: few
V: TRBV6-5
CDR3: CASTSTRDRGQEGYTF
DNA: TGTGCCAGCACCTCAACCCGGGACAGGGGGCAAGAAGGCTACACCTTC

J: TRBJ1-6
D: TRBD1
size: .
V: TRBV12-3/TRBV12-4
CDR3: CASSRQGAQGNSPLHF
DNA: TGTGCCAGCAGTCGACAGGGGGCGCAGGGGAATTCACCCCTCCACTTT

J: TRBJ2-1
D: TRBD1
size: .
V: TRBV28
CDR3: CASMGGQGVTANEQFF
DNA: TGTGCCAGCATGGGGGGACAGGGAGTTACAGCCAATGAGCAGTTCTTC

J: TRBJ1-6
D: .
size: .
V: TRBV10-3
CDR3: CAISESSPASSYNSPLHF
DNA: TGTGCCATCAGTGAGTCGTCGCCGGCTAGCTCCTACAATTCACCCCTCCACTTT

J: TRBJ1-4
D: TRBD1
size: few
V: TRBV5-1
CDR3: CASSPGQGFNNEKLFF
DNA: TGCGCCAGCAGCCCGGGACAGGGGTTCAATAATGAAAAACTGTTTTTT

J: TRBJ2-5
D: .
size: .
V: TRBV5-1
CDR3: CASSLGGQWKQETQYF
DNA: TGCGCCAGCAGCTTGGGTGGACAGTGGAAGCAAGAGACCCAGTACTTC

J: TRBJ2-7
D: TRBD2
size: .
V: TRBV12-3/TRBV12-4
CDR3: CASSLQLAGAFYEQYF
DNA: TGTGCCAGCAGTTTACAACTAGCGGGGGCCTTCTACGAGCAGTACTTC

J: TRBJ1-2
D: .
size: few
V: TRBV6-1
CDR3: CASSSQFQGNYGYTF
DNA: TGTGCCAGCAGTTCCCAGTTTCAGGGTAACTATGGCTACACCTTC

J: TRBJ2-5
D: .
size: few
V: TRBV2
CDR3: CASSDNQETQYF
DNA: TGTGCCAGCAGTGATAACCAAGAGACCCAGTACTTC

J: TRBJ2-5
D: TRBD2
size: few
V: TRBV4-1
CDR3: CASSQYEGLAGEETQYF
DNA: TGCGCCAGCAGCCAGTATGAAGGACTAGCGGGAGAAGAGACCCAGTACTTC

J: TRBJ2-5
D: .
size: .
V: TRBV5-6
CDR3: CASSHQPWGEERETQYF
DNA: TGTGCCAGCAGCCATCAACCCTGGGGGGAGGAGAGGGAGACCCAGTACTTC

J: TRBJ1-6
D: .
size: few
V: TRBV7-2
CDR3: CASSETQGRGNSPLHF
DNA: TGTGCCAGCAGCGAAACCCAAGGGCGCGGTAATTCACCCCTCCACTTT

J: TRBJ1-1
D: .
size: .
V: TRBV20-1
CDR3: CSAAIGGGRSEAFF
DNA: TGCAGTGCTGCGATTGGCGGGGGGAGGTCTGAAGCTTTCTTT

J: TRBJ1-1
D: .
size: .
V: TRBV30
CDR3: CAWTGQNTEAFF
DNA: TGTGCCTGGACAGGCCAGAACACTGAAGCTTTCTTT

J: TRBJ2-7
D: TRBD2
size: .
V: TRBV20-1
CDR3: CSASKLATDYEQYF
DNA: TGCAGTGCTAGCAAACTAGCGACCGACTACGAGCAGTACTTC

J: TRBJ1-2
D: .
size: few
V: TRBV6-5
CDR3: CASRLGGIYGYTF
DNA: TGTGCCAGCAGGCTGGGAGGTATCTATGGCTACACCTTC

J: TRBJ2-5
D: TRBD2
size: .
V: TRBV20-1
CDR3: CSAKGLAGRGKGETQYF
DNA: TGCAGTGCTAAGGGACTAGCGGGGAGGGGGAAGGGGGAGACCCAGTACTTC

J: TRBJ2-7
D: .
size: .
V: TRBV5-6
CDR3: CASSWTTGSYEQYF
DNA: TGTGCCAGCAGCTGGACTACTGGATCCTACGAGCAGTACTTC

J: TRBJ1-1
D: .
size: many
V: TRBV7-9
CDR3: CASSLALGGGMNTEAFF
DNA: TGTGCCAGCAGCTTAGCGCTTGGGGGCGGGATGAACACTGAAGCTTTCTTT

J: TRBJ1-1
D: TRBD1
size: .
V: TRBV9
CDR3: CASSAQGAFTEAFF
DNA: TGTGCCAGCAGCGCACAGGGGGCGTTCACTGAAGCTTTCTTT

J: TRBJ1-2
D: .
size: .
V: TRBV7-2
CDR3: CASSLAASTSYGYTF
DNA: TGTGCCAGCAGCTTAGCGGCCAGCACAAGCTATGGCTACACCTTC

J: TRBJ2-1
D: .
size: .
V: TRBV6-2/TRBV6-3
CDR3: CASTPTSPYNEQFF
DNA: TGTGCCAGCACCCCTACTAGCCCCTACAATGAGCAGTTCTTC

J: TRBJ2-7
D: TRBD1
size: .
V: TRBV10-3
CDR3: CAISRTGGSYNEQYF
DNA: TGTGCCATCTCACGGACAGGGGGCTCCTACAATGAGCAGTACTTC

J: TRBJ2-7
D: .
size: .
V: TRBV20-1
CDR3: CSTSPGAYEQYF
DNA: TGCAGTACTAGCCCAGGCGCCTACGAGCAGTACTTC

J: TRBJ2-4
D: .
size: .
V: TRBV5-6
CDR3: CASSSDKNIQYF
DNA: TGTGCCAGCAGCTCGGACAAAAACATTCAGTACTTC

J: TRBJ2-5
D: .
size: .
V: TRBV20-1
CDR3: CSARGQGPTQETQYF
DNA: TGCAGTGCTAGAGGCCAGGGACCAACTCAAGAGACCCAGTACTTC

J: TRBJ2-1
D: TRBD2
size: .
V: TRBV4-1
CDR3: CASSQPSGINGQFF
DNA: TGCGCCAGCAGCCAGCCTAGCGGGATCAACGGGCAGTTCTTC

J: TRBJ2-7
D: TRBD2
size: many
V: TRBV7-2
CDR3: CASSSGLAGMGEQYF
DNA: TGTGCCAGCAGCTCTGGACTAGCGGGAATGGGGGAGCAGTACTTC

J: TRBJ2-2
D: TRBD1
size: .
V: TRBV5-1
CDR3: CASSFGTGEAGELFF
DNA: TGCGCCAGCAGCTTTGGGACAGGGGAGGCCGGGGAGCTGTTTTTT

J: TRBJ1-1
D: .
size: .
V: TRBV4-1
CDR3: CASSQPLRTVNGTEAFF
DNA: TGCGCCAGCAGCCAACCATTACGGACCGTTAACGGCACTGAAGCTTTCTTT

J: TRBJ1-4
D: .
size: .
V: TRBV5-1
CDR3: CASSFAGGLGELFF
DNA: TGCGCCAGCAGCTTTGCCGGGGGGCTTGGTGAACTGTTTTTT

J: TRBJ2-5
D: .
size: many
V: TRBV10-3
CDR3: CAIRPGTGSWETQYF
DNA: TGTGCCATCAGACCCGGGACTGGAAGTTGGGAGACCCAGTACTTC

J: TRBJ1-4
D: .
size: .
V: TRBV7-9
CDR3: CASSPGTAELFF
DNA: TGTGCCAGCAGCCCCGGGACGGCCGAACTGTTTTTT

J: TRBJ2-6
D: .
size: few
V: TRBV6-2/TRBV6-3
CDR3: CASSPGLWDSGANVLTF
DNA: TGTGCCAGCAGTCCGGGACTTTGGGACTCTGGGGCCAACGTCCTGACTTTC

J: TRBJ2-5
D: .
size: few
V: TRBV18
CDR3: CASSPAMGETQYF
DNA: TGTGCCAGCTCACCAGCTATGGGGGAGACCCAGTACTTC

J: TRBJ2-7
D: .
size: few
V: TRBV2
CDR3: CATIYQDFPYEQYF
DNA: TGTGCCACCATTTATCAAGACTTCCCGTACGAGCAGTACTTC